The clone carrying this T cell receptor beta chain was detected a few times. The protocol was immunoSEQ multiplex PCR, while the TCRdb copy is restricted to in-frame clones and leaves out a portion. The table lists hundreds of thousands of clones, around 87% of them singletons. The data originate from a study of blood T cell repertoires in COVID-19. In the study overall: Cohort 3 recovered donors had two negative PCRs, clearance, or symptom resolution. T cells, B-cell-depleted T cells, or PBMCs provided the cDNA or gDNA that served as material.

The CDR3 is made up of 11 amino acids. The V gene lost 2 bases and the J gene lost 8 bases, with 7 bases spanning the gap. Germline CDR1 SGHDT, CDR2 YYEEEE. Participants were aged roughly 18 to 90 years, lived in roughly 25 US areas, and enrolled virtually. Each participant's cohort was designated according to participant-reported clinical history. The receptor was isolated from a man aged 35 to 55 in a cohort exposed to, infected with or recovered from COVID-19 (not recorded which). What was sequenced was PBMCs or T cells enriched from blood (not recorded which). The genes are TRBV5-6 and TRBJ1-2; perhaps TRBD1 as D (5 bases). CDR3 protein: CASSLRGGYTF. In DNA, the CDR3 is TGTGCCAGCAGCTTAAGGGGCGGCTACACCTTC. The full variable domain, with the rest looked up from reference TRBV5-6 and TRBJ1-2, is DAGVTQSPTHLIKTRGQQVTLRCSPKSGHDTVSWYQQALGQGPQFIFQYYEEEERQRGNFPDRFSGHQFPNYSSELNVNALLLGDSALYLCASSLRGGYTFGSGTRLTVV.